These T cell receptor beta chains were read from a single sample in a study of T-cell reconstitution after alpha-beta-depleted transplantation in children. TCRdb reprocessed the PCR reads via MiXCR and lists one record per CDR3 protein. The sample lists about 200,000 distinct CDR3 sequences, approximately 8.4% occurring once. The sample consisted of PBMCs, mostly from graft donor cells, taken 360 days after TCRalphabeta/CD19-depleted stem cell transplant. These receptors were taken from a male patient between 2 and 15 years old who had a stem cell transplant for acute myeloid leukemia, so the T cells may come from the graft donor. Each CDR3 is given with its conserved first and last residue. Fields, in order: CDR3 protein, CDR3 DNA, D gene, clone size, J gene, V gene. The D gene is left open where the match is weak. Not all rows give a size; the values are once, few, many and, for expanded clones, a class.

CDR3: CASSLGEMANEQFF
DNA: TGTGCCAGCAGCTTAGGGGAGATGGCCAATGAGCAGTTCTTC
D: .
size: .
J: TRBJ2-1
V: TRBV13

CDR3: CASNHPAGTSGKGWVQYF
DNA: TGTGCTAGCAATCACCCCGCCGGGACTAGCGGGAAGGGATGGGTGCAGTACTTC
D: TRBD2
size: few
J: TRBJ2-7
V: TRBV7-7

CDR3: CASSLSSENIQYF
DNA: TGTGCCAGCAGTTTAAGTTCCGAAAACATTCAGTACTTC
D: .
size: .
J: TRBJ2-4
V: TRBV12-3/TRBV12-4

CDR3: CASSPDRENIQYF
DNA: TGTGCCAGCTCACCGGACAGGGAAAACATTCAGTACTTC
D: TRBD1
size: few
J: TRBJ2-4
V: TRBV18

CDR3: CASSERLADTNTGELFF
DNA: TGTGCCAGCAGTGAAAGGCTAGCGGACACGAACACCGGGGAGCTGTTTTTT
D: TRBD2
size: few
J: TRBJ2-2
V: TRBV2

CDR3: CASRFPGLYTDTQYF
DNA: TGTGCCAGCAGGTTTCCGGGACTATACACAGATACGCAGTATTTT
D: TRBD2
size: many
J: TRBJ2-3
V: TRBV7-2

CDR3: CASSLNGGWVQETQYF
DNA: TGTGCCAGCAGTTTAAACGGGGGGTGGGTACAAGAGACCCAGTACTTC
D: TRBD2
size: .
J: TRBJ2-5
V: TRBV28

CDR3: CSAKHELQGHEQYF
DNA: TGCAGTGCCAAACACGAACTACAGGGACACGAGCAGTACTTC
D: .
size: many
J: TRBJ2-7
V: TRBV20-1

CDR3: CASSTGPGGLYEQYF
DNA: TGCGCCAGCAGTACGGGGCCAGGGGGATTGTACGAGCAGTACTTC
D: TRBD1
size: .
J: TRBJ2-7
V: TRBV4-3

CDR3: CASSYGQPRQETQYF
DNA: TGTGCCAGCAGCTACGGACAGCCTCGCCAAGAGACCCAGTACTTC
D: .
size: few
J: TRBJ2-5
V: TRBV11-1

CDR3: CASTTGAINQPQHF
DNA: TGTGCCAGCACCACCGGGGCAATCAATCAGCCCCAGCATTTT
D: .
size: few
J: TRBJ1-5
V: TRBV12-3/TRBV12-4

CDR3: CASSVGQVPAEQYF
DNA: TGTGCCAGCAGCGTAGGGCAGGTTCCCGCCGAGCAGTACTTC
D: .
size: .
J: TRBJ2-7
V: TRBV9

CDR3: CASSFDLTDTQYF
DNA: TGCGCCAGCAGCTTTGACCTCACAGATACGCAGTATTTT
D: .
size: few
J: TRBJ2-3
V: TRBV5-1

CDR3: CASSAGGGRTEAFF
DNA: TGCGCCAGCAGCGCAGGGGGTGGAAGGACTGAAGCTTTCTTT
D: TRBD1
size: many
J: TRBJ1-1
V: TRBV5-1

CDR3: CASSLLAETNQETQYF
DNA: TGCGCCAGCAGCTTGTTAGCGGAGACAAACCAAGAGACCCAGTACTTC
D: .
size: few
J: TRBJ2-5
V: TRBV5-1

CDR3: CASGRDSDVYGYTF
DNA: TGCGCCAGCGGGAGGGACAGCGACGTCTATGGCTACACCTTC
D: TRBD1
size: few
J: TRBJ1-2
V: TRBV5-1

CDR3: CASSSNPLASGGLDNEQFF
DNA: TGTGCCAGCAGTTCCAATCCCCTGGCTAGCGGGGGACTTGACAATGAGCAGTTCTTC
D: TRBD2
size: few
J: TRBJ2-1
V: TRBV27

CDR3: CSATGGQINYGYTF
DNA: TGCAGTGCTACCGGAGGACAGATTAACTATGGCTACACCTTC
D: .
size: few
J: TRBJ1-2
V: TRBV20-1

CDR3: CSAHLANNNYNEQFF
DNA: TGCAGTGCTCATTTAGCCAACAATAACTACAATGAGCAGTTCTTC
D: .
size: many
J: TRBJ2-1
V: TRBV20-1

CDR3: CASSGGESSYNEQFF
DNA: TGCGCCAGCAGTGGGGGGGAAAGCTCCTACAATGAGCAGTTCTTC
D: .
size: many
J: TRBJ2-1
V: TRBV10-2

CDR3: CASSLSVGSPLHF
DNA: TGTGCCAGCAGCTTATCCGTGGGTTCACCCCTCCACTTT
D: .
size: .
J: TRBJ1-6
V: TRBV7-2

CDR3: CAISPRVLAGEQFF
DNA: TGTGCCATCAGCCCCCGCGTGCTAGCGGGAGAGCAGTTCTTC
D: .
size: .
J: TRBJ2-1
V: TRBV21-1

CDR3: CASSLGRPEAFF
DNA: TGTGCCAGCAGCTTAGGGCGGCCTGAAGCTTTCTTT
D: .
size: few
J: TRBJ1-1
V: TRBV7-9

CDR3: CSAPMMATEAFF
DNA: TGCAGTGCCCCAATGATGGCCACTGAAGCTTTCTTT
D: .
size: many
J: TRBJ1-1
V: TRBV20-1

CDR3: CASSFGQISYEQYF
DNA: TGTGCCAGCAGCTTCGGACAGATCTCCTACGAGCAGTACTTC
D: .
size: few
J: TRBJ2-7
V: TRBV5-6

CDR3: CSVGREKETQYF
DNA: TGCAGCGTTGGCAGGGAAAAGGAGACCCAGTACTTC
D: .
size: many
J: TRBJ2-5
V: TRBV29-1

CDR3: CASSSGLANYNEQFF
DNA: TGCGCCAGCAGCTCTGGACTAGCCAACTACAATGAGCAGTTCTTC
D: TRBD2
size: many
J: TRBJ2-1
V: TRBV5-1

CDR3: CASTRGWGLAGGPSSDTQYF
DNA: TGTGCCAGCACGAGAGGCTGGGGACTAGCGGGAGGGCCCTCTTCAGATACGCAGTATTTT
D: TRBD2
size: .
J: TRBJ2-3
V: TRBV12-3/TRBV12-4

CDR3: CASSWGTSVNEQFF
DNA: TGCGCCAGCAGCTGGGGGACTAGCGTTAATGAGCAGTTCTTC
D: TRBD2
size: many
J: TRBJ2-1
V: TRBV5-1

CDR3: CASMTSGTDTQYF
DNA: TGTGCCAGTATGACTAGCGGCACAGATACGCAGTATTTT
D: TRBD2
size: .
J: TRBJ2-3
V: TRBV5-6

CDR3: CAIAGTANTGELFF
DNA: TGTGCCATAGCAGGGACAGCGAACACCGGGGAGCTGTTTTTT
D: TRBD1
size: many
J: TRBJ2-2
V: TRBV10-3

CDR3: CSASGSPEQYF
DNA: TGCAGTGCTAGCGGGAGTCCCGAGCAGTACTTC
D: .
size: .
J: TRBJ2-7
V: TRBV20-1

CDR3: CASSLTGRPYNEQFF
DNA: TGTGCCAGCAGCCTCACCGGGAGGCCCTACAATGAGCAGTTCTTC
D: TRBD2
size: few
J: TRBJ2-1
V: TRBV5-8

CDR3: CAISLGGSSYNEQFF
DNA: TGTGCCATCAGTCTTGGGGGAAGCTCCTACAATGAGCAGTTCTTC
D: .
size: few
J: TRBJ2-1
V: TRBV10-3

CDR3: CASTYKGTGELFF
DNA: TGTGCCAGCACCTACAAGGGTACCGGGGAGCTGTTTTTT
D: .
size: .
J: TRBJ2-2
V: TRBV2

CDR3: CASGAPGHNEQFF
DNA: TGTGCCAGCGGGGCCCCGGGCCACAATGAGCAGTTCTTC
D: .
size: many
J: TRBJ2-1
V: TRBV11-2

CDR3: CASSPNPGGVGTDTQYF
DNA: TGTGCCAGCAGCCCGAACCCCGGGGGAGTCGGCACAGATACGCAGTATTTT
D: .
size: .
J: TRBJ2-3
V: TRBV7-9

CDR3: CASSEQGAPSYNEQFF
DNA: TGTGCCAGCAGCGAACAGGGGGCTCCCTCCTACAATGAGCAGTTCTTC
D: TRBD1
size: .
J: TRBJ2-1
V: TRBV9

CDR3: CASSQGLADRVEQFF
DNA: TGCGCCAGCAGCCAAGGGCTAGCGGACAGGGTTGAGCAGTTCTTC
D: .
size: .
J: TRBJ2-1
V: TRBV4-3

CDR3: CARKALVGRGSYNEQFF
DNA: TGTGCCCGAAAAGCACTAGTCGGGAGGGGCTCCTACAATGAGCAGTTCTTC
D: TRBD2
size: many
J: TRBJ2-1
V: TRBV10-3

CDR3: CASTPTIQGIETQYF
DNA: TGTGCCAGCACCCCCACGATACAGGGAATAGAGACCCAGTACTTC
D: .
size: many
J: TRBJ2-5
V: TRBV6-5

CDR3: CSASGTGYWDTEAFF
DNA: TGCAGTGCTAGCGGGACAGGGTATTGGGACACTGAAGCTTTCTTT
D: TRBD1
size: .
J: TRBJ1-1
V: TRBV20-1

CDR3: CSVLSGNEQFF
DNA: TGCAGCGTTTTATCCGGCAATGAGCAGTTCTTC
D: .
size: .
J: TRBJ2-1
V: TRBV29-1

CDR3: CASSVDGGLITDTQYF
DNA: TGTGCCAGCAGCGTAGACGGGGGCCTGATCACAGATACGCAGTATTTT
D: .
size: many
J: TRBJ2-3
V: TRBV9

CDR3: CASSQDLGDSYEQYF
DNA: TGCGCCAGCAGCCAAGATCTGGGGGACTCCTACGAGCAGTACTTC
D: .
size: .
J: TRBJ2-7
V: TRBV4-3

CDR3: CASSPLRPAGMSEQYF
DNA: TGCGCCAGCAGCCCGTTGCGCCCGGCAGGGATGTCCGAGCAGTACTTC
D: .
size: .
J: TRBJ2-7
V: TRBV5-1

CDR3: CASKDREWRGDTQYF
DNA: TGTGCCAGCAAAGACCGGGAGTGGCGGGGAGATACGCAGTATTTT
D: .
size: many
J: TRBJ2-3
V: TRBV6-2/TRBV6-3

CDR3: CASSSLGGDTIYF
DNA: TGTGCCAGCAGCTCCCTAGGGGGGGACACCATATATTTT
D: .
size: few
J: TRBJ1-3
V: TRBV5-5

CDR3: CASSLQGLTDTQYF
DNA: TGTGCCAGCAGCCTCCAGGGTCTCACAGATACGCAGTATTTT
D: .
size: .
J: TRBJ2-3
V: TRBV7-3

CDR3: CSARDRAGGRYEQFF
DNA: TGCAGTGCTAGAGACCGAGCGGGAGGGCGGTATGAGCAGTTCTTC
D: TRBD2
size: few
J: TRBJ2-1
V: TRBV20-1